The present entry profiles one T cell receptor beta chain with its context. The antigen is unknown. This entry belongs to a study of T cell responses to AZD1222 COVID-19 vaccine. The study's findings and limits: In all cases, repertoires were sampled only after the peak T cell response.

The method was immunoSEQ multiplex PCR; TCRdb's version includes in-frame clones alone and lacks a portion of them. Of about 100,000 clones listed, around 87% are singletons. The length of the CDR3 is 16 residues. Germline values: CDR1 SGHVS, CDR2 FQNEAQ. The germline V and J ends were trimmed by 5 bases and 2 bases, with 18 bases remaining between them. The chain combines TRBV7-8 with TRBJ1-2; D possibly corresponds to TRBD1 (6 bases). This TCR came from an adult in good health. This specimen consisted of peripheral blood, obtained on day 0 of MenACWY control vaccination. The CDR3 sequence: CASSLVRGGGNYGYTF. DNA for the CDR3: TGTGCCAGCAGCCTAGTCAGGGGCGGAGGGAACTATGGCTACACCTTC.